The sequence of this TCR beta chain was determined in a study of T-cell reconstitution after alpha-beta-depleted transplantation in children. This clonotype has a handful of counts. Trimming removed 3 bases from V and 5 bases from J; junction bases left unmatched: 11. This CDR3 has 16 residues. Germline V gives CDR1 MGHDK, CDR2 SYGVNS. Using unique molecular identifiers, the investigators prepared the TCRbeta library. TCRdb reprocessed the PCR reads via MiXCR and lists one record per CDR3 protein. The sample records over 550,000 distinct CDR3 sequences, over 9.5% being singletons. The starting material was PBMCs from the stem cell graft donor, obtained from the stem cell graft. This clonotype was obtained from a human donor who donated a stem cell graft to a child with acute myeloid leukemia. The chain joins TRBV25-1 to TRBJ2-7; 9 bases fit TRBD1. As DNA, the CDR3 is TGTGCCAGCAGTGACTTCCCCGGGACAGGGTCCCACGAGCAGTACTTC. It translates to CASSDFPGTGSHEQYF.